Listed below are T cell receptor beta chains from one sample, sequenced in a study of blood T cell repertoires in COVID-19. Repertoires were generated with immunoSEQ multiplex PCR, while TCRdb's copy carries only in-frame clones and drops some. The sample includes fewer than 80,000 clones, roughly 90% seen only once; the top ten take 2% to 3%. The sample consisted of peripheral blood. The receptors originated from a human donor in a cohort sampled during active COVID-19. The CDR3 runs from the conserved cysteine through the conserved F or W. Each record gives: J gene, D gene, V gene, CDR3 protein, CDR3 DNA. The D gene is left open where the match is weak.

J gene: TRBJ2-3
D gene: TRBD2
V gene: TRBV7-4
CDR3 protein: CASTLLAGVALGTDTQYF
CDR3 DNA: TGTGCCAGCACCCTCCTAGCGGGGGTGGCTTTGGGAACAGATACGCAGTATTTT

J gene: TRBJ2-1
D gene: -
V gene: TRBV9
CDR3 protein: CASSSPTADEQFF
CDR3 DNA: TGTGCCAGCAGCTCGCCGACGGCGGATGAGCAGTTCTTC

J gene: TRBJ2-5
D gene: -
V gene: TRBV7-7
CDR3 protein: CASSRSGRMETQYF
CDR3 DNA: TGTGCCAGCAGCCGGTCTGGGAGGATGGAGACCCAGTACTTC

J gene: TRBJ1-6
D gene: -
V gene: TRBV7-2
CDR3 protein: CASSPDWRSPLHF
CDR3 DNA: TGTGCCAGCAGCCCCGATTGGCGGTCACCCCTCCACTTT

J gene: TRBJ2-3
D gene: TRBD2
V gene: TRBV7-2
CDR3 protein: CASSFAARLAGVTDTQYF
CDR3 DNA: TGTGCCAGCAGCTTCGCTGCCCGACTAGCGGGGGTGACAGATACGCAGTATTTT

J gene: TRBJ2-1
D gene: -
V gene: TRBV9
CDR3 protein: CASSVSQSSYNEQFF
CDR3 DNA: TGTGCCAGCAGCGTCTCCCAGTCCTCCTACAATGAGCAGTTCTTC

J gene: TRBJ2-1
D gene: -
V gene: TRBV9
CDR3 protein: CASNGTECLYVIF
CDR3 DNA: TGTGCCAGCAACGGGACTGAGTGTCTGTATGTGATCTTC

J gene: TRBJ1-1
D gene: TRBD1
V gene: TRBV29-1
CDR3 protein: CSVVATGYTEAFF
CDR3 DNA: TGCAGCGTGGTAGCGACAGGGTATACTGAAGCTTTCTTT

J gene: TRBJ2-5
D gene: -
V gene: TRBV13
CDR3 protein: CASSSRGGETQYF
CDR3 DNA: TGTGCCAGCAGCTCCAGGGGCGGGGAGACCCAGTACTTC

J gene: TRBJ2-2
D gene: -
V gene: TRBV5-8
CDR3 protein: CASSPEPTRFIGELFF
CDR3 DNA: TGTGCCAGCAGCCCGGAACCGACACGGTTCATTGGGGAGCTGTTTTTT

J gene: TRBJ1-3
D gene: -
V gene: TRBV7-3
CDR3 protein: CASSLNAPGAGNTIYF
CDR3 DNA: TGTGCCAGCAGCTTAAATGCTCCGGGAGCTGGAAACACCATATATTTT

J gene: TRBJ2-3
D gene: TRBD2
V gene: TRBV5-4
CDR3 protein: CASSTGTSGTTDTQYF
CDR3 DNA: TGTGCCAGCAGCACAGGGACTAGCGGTACCACAGATACGCAGTATTTT

J gene: TRBJ1-5
D gene: -
V gene: TRBV2
CDR3 protein: CASRFRDTNQPQHF
CDR3 DNA: TGTGCCAGCAGATTCCGGGACACTAATCAGCCCCAGCATTTT

J gene: TRBJ1-2
D gene: -
V gene: TRBV28
CDR3 protein: CASLSGGRHYGYTF
CDR3 DNA: TGTGCCAGCCTTTCGGGGGGGCGACACTATGGCTACACCTTC